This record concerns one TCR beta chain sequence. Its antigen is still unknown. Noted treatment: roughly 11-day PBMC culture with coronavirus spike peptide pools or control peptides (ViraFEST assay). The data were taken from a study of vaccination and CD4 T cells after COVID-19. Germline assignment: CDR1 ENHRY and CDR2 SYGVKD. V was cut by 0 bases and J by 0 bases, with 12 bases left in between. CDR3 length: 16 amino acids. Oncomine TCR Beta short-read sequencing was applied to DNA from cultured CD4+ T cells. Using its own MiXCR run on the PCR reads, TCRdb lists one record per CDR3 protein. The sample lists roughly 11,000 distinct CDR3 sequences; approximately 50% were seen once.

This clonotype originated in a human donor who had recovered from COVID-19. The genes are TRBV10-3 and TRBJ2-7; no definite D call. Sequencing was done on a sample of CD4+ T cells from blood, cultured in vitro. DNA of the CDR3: TGTGCCATCAGTGAGTCGACCGGTGCTGTCTCCTACGAGCAGTACTTC. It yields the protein CAISESTGAVSYEQYF.